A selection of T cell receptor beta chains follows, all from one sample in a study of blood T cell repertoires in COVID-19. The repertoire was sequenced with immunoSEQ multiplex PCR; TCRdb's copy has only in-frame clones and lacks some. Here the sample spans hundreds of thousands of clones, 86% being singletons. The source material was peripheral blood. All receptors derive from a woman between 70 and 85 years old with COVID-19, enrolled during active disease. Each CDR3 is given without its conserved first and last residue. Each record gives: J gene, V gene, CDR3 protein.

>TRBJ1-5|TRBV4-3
ASSPQAGGNQPQH
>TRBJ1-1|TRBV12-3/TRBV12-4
ASIVRGNTEAF
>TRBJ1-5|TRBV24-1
ATSDRQGLQPQH
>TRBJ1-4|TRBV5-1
ASSSDRGHEKLF
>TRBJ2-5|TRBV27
ASSFQGWETQY
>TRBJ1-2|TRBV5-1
ASSLVGGAAYGYT
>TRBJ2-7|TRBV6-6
AGGQTAYEQY
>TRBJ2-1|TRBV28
ASRPDREWSGEQF
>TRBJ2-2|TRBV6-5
ASRHTGRDTGELF
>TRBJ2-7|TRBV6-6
ASSPGTYSYEQY
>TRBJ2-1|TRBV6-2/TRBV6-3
ASSYIVYRGPNEQF
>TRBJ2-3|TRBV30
AWSVEGTTQY
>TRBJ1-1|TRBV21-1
ASSKGAGGATEAF
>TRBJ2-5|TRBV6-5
ASSERPQETQY
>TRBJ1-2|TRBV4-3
ASSQGTGGYGYT
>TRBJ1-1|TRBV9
ASSTSQGTTEAF
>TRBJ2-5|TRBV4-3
ASSQGLVEETQY
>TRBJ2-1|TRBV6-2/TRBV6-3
ASSYSPGTGDNNEQF
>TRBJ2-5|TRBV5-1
ASSLAGGRKGKETQY
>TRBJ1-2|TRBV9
ASSAEGYGYT
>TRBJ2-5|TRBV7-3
ASSPRGGAGGQETQY
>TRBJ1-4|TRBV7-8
ASSLGQSRTNEKLF
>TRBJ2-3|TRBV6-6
ASSYGLAGDTQY
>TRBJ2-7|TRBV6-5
ASTTTGLTYEQY
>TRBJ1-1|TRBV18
ASSEGGGRETEAF
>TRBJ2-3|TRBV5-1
ASSLGTLGGTQY
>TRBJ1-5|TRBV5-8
ASSPVAQH
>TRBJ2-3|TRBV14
ASSPTGTSTDTQY
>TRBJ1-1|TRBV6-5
ASSSLAGEWNTEAF
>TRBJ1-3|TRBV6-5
ASTLGGVGNTIY
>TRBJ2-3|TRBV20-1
SAQRQDTQY
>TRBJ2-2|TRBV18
ASSPLLPPQGGTGELF
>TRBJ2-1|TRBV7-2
ASSLDRAYHNEQF
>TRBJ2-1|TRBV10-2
ASSWTGTPYNEQF
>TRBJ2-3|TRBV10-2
ASSEVLTDTQY
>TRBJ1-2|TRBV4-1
ASSQAIQVGYIEGYT
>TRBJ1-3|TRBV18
ASSPGQAGNTIY
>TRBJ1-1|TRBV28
ASSLGRNTEAF
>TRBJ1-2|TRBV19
ASSTPGGYGYT
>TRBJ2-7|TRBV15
ATSGWDRHPYEQY
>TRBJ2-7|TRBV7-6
ASSLLAQGSYEQY
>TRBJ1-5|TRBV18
ASSQGQPNQPQH